This T cell receptor beta chain was recorded in a study of T cell changes during pregnancy in multiple sclerosis. TCRdb's copy holds only in-frame clones and misses some; the assay was immunoSEQ multiplex PCR. Of around 60,000 clones listed, roughly 89% are singletons. This clone was observed a few times. CDR1 and CDR2 from the germline V gene are MDHEN and SYDVKM. There are 11 residues in the CDR3. Deletions cut 3 bases from V and 8 bases from J, with 7 bases between. V usage is TRBV28 and J usage is TRBJ1-1; D call uncertain. This specimen was peripheral blood, taken in the second trimester of pregnancy. The receptor was isolated from a female donor with multiple sclerosis, enrolled in a pregnancy study. CDR3 region: CASSLRGEAFF. For the CDR3, the DNA is TGTGCCAGCAGTTTGCGGGGAGAAGCTTTCTTT.